The rows below give T cell receptor beta chains drawn from one sample of a study of T cell responses to AZD1222 COVID-19 vaccine. Using immunoSEQ multiplex PCR, the repertoire was profiled, and TCRdb retains in-frame clones only, with some absent. The sample yields roughly 120,000 clones, over 75% seen once. The sequencing here drew on peripheral blood, taken on day 0 of AZD1222 vaccination. All receptors derive from an adult in good health. The CDR3 runs from the conserved cysteine through the conserved F or W. D genes are given only for firm matches. Clone sizes are given selectively: once, few, many, or a class where the clone is expanded.

D	size	V	J	CDR3	DNA
TRBD1	few	TRBV5-1	TRBJ1-1	CASSLTGTGRTEAFF	TGCGCCAGCAGCTTGACTGGGACAGGTCGCACTGAAGCTTTCTTT
TRBD1	.	TRBV4-2	TRBJ1-2	CASSQDGTRGIYGYTF	TGTGCCAGCAGCCAAGATGGAACCAGGGGGATCTATGGCTACACCTTC
.	.	TRBV21-1	TRBJ1-6	CASSSHLPRQEGPNSPLHF	TGTGCCAGCAGCTCCCACCTCCCCAGACAGGAGGGACCTAATTCACCCCTCCACTTT
TRBD1	.	TRBV3-1/TRBV3-2	TRBJ2-7	CASSPGTGGPYEQYF	TGTGCCAGCAGCCCGGGGACAGGGGGCCCCTACGAGCAGTACTTC
.	.	TRBV7-8	TRBJ1-1	CASSPRLDQALNTEAFF	TGTGCCAGCAGCCCCCGACTTGACCAAGCCTTAAACACTGAAGCTTTCTTT
.	.	TRBV19	TRBJ2-7	CASGRDTSYEQYF	TGTGCCAGTGGCCGGGACACATCCTACGAGCAGTACTTC
.	.	TRBV27	TRBJ1-6	CASRVSTGNSPLHF	TGTGCCAGCAGGGTCAGCACGGGTAATTCACCCCTCCACTTT
.	.	TRBV12-3/TRBV12-4	TRBJ2-2	CASSLGAAGELFF	TGTGCCAGCAGTTTGGGTGCCGCCGGGGAGCTGTTTTTT
.	few	TRBV7-9	TRBJ2-1	CASSLAAYNEQFF	TGTGCCAGCAGCTTAGCGGCGTACAATGAGCAGTTCTTC
TRBD1	.	TRBV6-2/TRBV6-3	TRBJ2-7	CASSTMDRGPYEQYF	TGTGCCAGCAGTACCATGGACAGGGGGCCCTACGAGCAGTACTTC
.	.	TRBV2	TRBJ1-6	CASTIRGVVGSPLHF	TGTGCCAGCACCATTCGGGGGGTTGTCGGTTCACCCCTCCACTTT
.	.	TRBV27	TRBJ2-7	CASGKTGTRGAATSEQYF	TGTGCCAGCGGCAAAACCGGGACCCGTGGAGCCGCGACGAGCGAGCAGTACTTC
.	.	TRBV19	TRBJ2-6	CANPSSLASGANVLTF	TGTGCCAACCCCTCCAGCCTCGCGTCTGGGGCCAACGTCCTGACTTTC
.	few	TRBV11-2	TRBJ2-7	CASSLGQSYEQYF	TGTGCCAGCAGCTTGGGTCAGTCCTACGAGCAGTACTTC
.	.	TRBV5-1	TRBJ1-2	CASSLEGDYGYTF	TGCGCCAGCAGCTTGGAAGGTGACTATGGCTACACCTTC
TRBD2	.	TRBV2	TRBJ2-5	CASSVLMPGLAGETQYF	TGTGCCAGCAGTGTCCTGATGCCGGGACTAGCAGGAGAGACCCAGTACTTC
TRBD1	.	TRBV5-1	TRBJ2-5	CASMVGQGQETQYF	TGCGCCAGCATGGTCGGACAGGGGCAAGAGACCCAGTACTTC
.	.	TRBV27	TRBJ2-5	CASSSLGSEGNGTQYF	TGTGCCAGCAGTTCGTTAGGATCAGAGGGGAACGGGACCCAGTACTTC
TRBD2	few	TRBV6-4	TRBJ2-3	CASSATSGGTDTQYF	TGTGCCAGCAGTGCGACTAGCGGGGGCACAGATACGCAGTATTTT
.	.	TRBV30	TRBJ1-5	CAWSGGVGQPQHF	TGTGCCTGGAGTGGAGGGGTTGGTCAGCCCCAGCATTTT
TRBD1	.	TRBV7-9	TRBJ1-1	CASSPTGLNTEAFF	TGTGCCAGCAGCCCGACAGGGTTGAACACTGAAGCTTTCTTT
.	once	TRBV21-1	TRBJ1-4	CASSNGREANEKLFF	TGTGCCAGCAGCAATGGACGCGAGGCTAATGAAAAACTGTTTTTT
.	.	TRBV7-2	TRBJ1-5	CASSSNTGGRVGNQPQHF	TGTGCCAGCAGCTCAAATACTGGTGGCAGGGTGGGCAATCAGCCCCAGCATTTT
.	.	TRBV6-5	TRBJ1-5	CASALEGGSNQPQHF	TGTGCCAGCGCGCTTGAGGGGGGCAGCAATCAGCCCCAGCATTTT
.	few	TRBV18	TRBJ1-4	CASSPQRVEKLFF	TGTGCCAGCTCACCACAACGCGTTGAAAAACTGTTTTTT
.	.	TRBV5-4	TRBJ2-7	CASSFRDLGGSEQYF	TGTGCCAGCAGCTTTAGGGATCTGGGTGGGTCCGAGCAGTACTTC
TRBD1	.	TRBV18	TRBJ2-7	CASSGRTGVLHEQYF	TGTGCCAGCTCAGGCCGGACAGGGGTTCTCCACGAGCAGTACTTC
TRBD2	.	TRBV4-3	TRBJ2-3	CASSHELAGNTLSTDTQYF	TGCGCCAGCAGCCATGAACTAGCGGGAAATACCCTAAGCACAGATACGCAGTATTTT
.	few	TRBV6-1	TRBJ1-3	CASSERSLSGNTIYF	TGTGCCAGCAGTGAAAGGTCCCTCTCTGGAAACACCATATATTTT
.	.	TRBV4-2	TRBJ1-1	CASSQVGGNTEAFF	TGTGCCAGCAGCCAAGTAGGGGGGAACACTGAAGCTTTCTTT
.	.	TRBV24-1	TRBJ2-5	CATSDSSGRDETQYF	TGTGCCACCAGTGATTCCTCCGGCAGGGACGAGACCCAGTACTTC
TRBD2	.	TRBV2	TRBJ2-7	CATLLTSGVTYEQYF	TGTGCCACCCTCCTGACTAGCGGGGTCACCTACGAGCAGTACTTC
.	.	TRBV7-2	TRBJ2-4	CASSLGGRGDFYF	TGTGCCAGCAGCTTAGGGGGACGAGGCGATTTTTACTTC
TRBD2	.	TRBV6-5	TRBJ2-3	CASRLAGGTDTQYF	TGTGCCAGCAGATTAGCGGGGGGGACAGATACGCAGTATTTT
.	.	TRBV9	TRBJ1-1	CASSPRTVNTEAFF	TGTGCCAGCAGCCCCCGGACAGTGAACACTGAAGCTTTCTTT
TRBD1	.	TRBV7-9	TRBJ1-2	CASSRGQLNFFGYTF	TGTGCCAGCAGCAGGGGACAGTTGAACTTTTTTGGCTACACCTTC
.	.	TRBV14	TRBJ2-7	CASSHVSRHEQYF	TGTGCCAGCAGCCATGTGTCTCGCCACGAGCAGTACTTC
.	few	TRBV11-3	TRBJ2-1	CASSLGGSYNEQFF	TGTGCCAGCAGCTTAGGGGGCTCCTACAATGAGCAGTTCTTC
TRBD1	.	TRBV30	TRBJ1-6	CAWSVQGGLSYNSPLHF	TGTGCCTGGAGTGTACAGGGGGGGCTTTCCTATAATTCACCCCTCCACTTT
TRBD1	.	TRBV7-8	TRBJ1-5	CASSKDGTGPSNQPQHF	TGTGCCAGCAGTAAAGACGGGACAGGCCCTAGCAATCAGCCCCAGCATTTT
.	.	TRBV29-1	TRBJ2-4	CSVEGTVAKNIQYF	TGCAGCGTTGAAGGGACAGTAGCCAAAAACATTCAGTACTTC
TRBD2	.	TRBV2	TRBJ2-1	CASRERGYYNEQFF	TGTGCCAGCAGGGAGCGGGGGTACTACAATGAGCAGTTCTTC
TRBD1	.	TRBV9	TRBJ2-5	CASSVDRGQETQYF	TGTGCCAGCAGCGTAGACAGGGGCCAAGAGACCCAGTACTTC
TRBD1	.	TRBV3-1/TRBV3-2	TRBJ2-1	CASSLYRGRFNEQFF	TGTGCCAGCAGCCTGTACAGGGGGCGGTTCAATGAGCAGTTCTTC
.	once	TRBV6-1	TRBJ1-6	CASSDYPGGGYNSPLHF	TGTGCCAGCAGTGACTATCCAGGTGGGGGGTATAATTCACCCCTCCACTTT
.	.	TRBV4-1	TRBJ1-4	CASSQPREKLFF	TGCGCCAGCAGCCAACCACGGGAAAAACTGTTTTTT
.	.	TRBV4-1	TRBJ1-3	CASSSTGGESGNTIYF	TGCGCCAGCAGCAGTACTGGGGGGGAGTCTGGAAACACCATATATTTT
.	.	TRBV30	TRBJ2-7	CAWSVGGTTSYEQYF	TGTGCCTGGAGTGTCGGCGGGACAACCTCCTACGAGCAGTACTTC
TRBD2	.	TRBV20-1	TRBJ2-5	CSASPLAGSGKETQYF	TGCAGTGCTAGTCCCTTAGCGGGGTCGGGGAAAGAGACCCAGTACTTC
TRBD1	.	TRBV6-1	TRBJ1-1	CASSERTGVETEAFF	TGTGCCAGCAGTGAAAGGACAGGGGTTGAGACTGAAGCTTTCTTT
TRBD1	once	TRBV19	TRBJ1-2	CASSLRTGGHYGYTF	TGTGCCAGTAGTCTCCGGACAGGGGGCCACTATGGCTACACCTTC
.	.	TRBV24-1	TRBJ2-7	CATSDSRQAAYEQYF	TGTGCCACCAGTGATTCTCGACAGGCCGCCTACGAGCAGTACTTC
.	once	TRBV6-1	TRBJ2-1	CASSDLGLKLYNEQFF	TGTGCCAGCAGTGATTTGGGTCTCAAGCTCTACAATGAGCAGTTCTTC